These 16 T cell receptor beta chains were sequenced from one sample in a study of metastatic and nonmetastatic thyroid tumors. TCRdb re-called clones from the PCR reads using MiXCR. The repertoire holds tens of thousands of clones, with 20% to 25% as singletons. There were no patients who had received any treatment before thyroid surgery. Sequencing was carried out using blood. Receptors originate from a female donor with papillary thyroid cancer or a benign thyroid nodule (not recorded which). Some clones in this sample may be carry-over from other donors' samples.

A note on this clone: The conserved phenylalanine or tryptophan normally closing the CDR3 is absent here, so this likely arose from a read error. The same CDR3 arises from other DNA sequences in this sample as well. This rearrangement joins TRBV20-1 to TRBJ2-2; D possibly corresponds to TRBD2 (7 bases). Germline V CDR1 and CDR2: DFQATT, SNEGSKA (reference sequence). V lost 6 bases and J lost 4, with 15 bases in between. This CDR3 has 14 amino acids. CDR3 loop: CSAPRGGSTGELFS. Written as DNA, the CDR3 is TGCAGTGCGCCGAGGGGGGGCAGCACCGGGGAGCTGTTTTCT.

This clone has ten or more counts. The chain joins TRBV28 to TRBJ2-5, with D perhaps given as TRBD1 or TRBD2 (6 bases each). Germline V gene lookup returns CDR1 MDHEN and CDR2 SYDVKM. CDR3 length equals 13 residues. Between the trimmed V and J ends, which lost 3 bases and 6 bases, there was a span of 11 bases. Written as DNA, the CDR3 is TGTGCCAGCAGTTTCGGGGGCGAGCAGACCCAGTACTTC. Translated, it gives CASSFGGEQTQYF.

This clone came up many times. The V and J genes are TRBV20-1 and TRBJ1-1; perhaps TRBD1 as D (5 bases). Trimming cost V 6 bases and J 4 bases, with 21 bases left between them. Germline V lookup: CDR1 DFQATT, CDR2 SNEGSKA (reference sequence). The CDR3 is made up of 15 amino acids. CDR3 in amino acids: CSASNFQRGATEAFF. The CDR3, as DNA: TGCAGTGCCTCTAATTTCCAGAGGGGAGCCACTGAAGCTTTCTTT.

The V call is TRBV30, the J call TRBJ2-7; D gene unclear. V lost 4 bases and J 0 bases, leaving 13 bases between the germline ends. The CDR3 sequence is 14 residues long. Germline V gene sequence: CDR1 GTSNPN, CDR2 SVGIG (reference sequence). The CDR3 region is CAWTSRLSSYEQYF. The DNA of the CDR3 is TGTGCCTGGACCTCTAGGTTGAGCTCCTACGAGCAGTACTTC.

This clone occurred many times. V is TRBV9 and J is TRBJ1-1; no definite D call. V gave up 2 bases and J gave up 0 bases, with 11 bases separating them. CDR1 and CDR2 from the germline V gene are SGDLS and YYNGEE. CDR3 length: 15 amino acids. The CDR3 DNA follows: TGTGCCAGCAGCGTTTCCGGGGATATGAACACTGAAGCTTTCTTT. Its translation: CASSVSGDMNTEAFF.

This clone was counted many times. V gene TRBV10-2 combines with J gene TRBJ1-5; the match to TRBD1 covers 8 bases. Germline CDR1 is WSHSY and CDR2 is SAAADI. Trimming removed 8 bases from V and 6 bases from J; junction bases left unmatched: 6. This CDR3 has 13 amino acids. The CDR3 sequence is CASQGQVGQPQHF. The DNA for the CDR3 is TGCGCCAGCCAGGGACAGGTGGGTCAGCCCCAGCATTTT.

This clone showed up just a few times. The V gene is TRBV5-4, the J gene TRBJ2-3; D is tentatively TRBD1 or TRBD2 (5 bases each). Trimming took off 4 bases at V and 2 bases at J, with 8 bases between the two ends. The CDR3 spans 13 residues. Germline-derived CDR1 and CDR2 are SGHNT and YYREEE (reference sequence). CDR3 amino acids: CASSGTATDTQYF. CDR3 coding DNA: TGTGCCAGCAGCGGGACGGCCACAGATACGCAGTATTTT.

The chain employs TRBV6-1 and TRBJ2-7, with D uncertain. With 6 bases removed from V and 3 bases from J, the gap between germline ends came to 21 bases. The CDR3 is 16 amino acids. Germline V gene sequence: CDR1 MNHNS, CDR2 SASEGT. The CDR3 DNA is TGTGCCAGCAGGGATCTTAGGTCCCCGCGGAACTACGAGCAGTACTTC. It yields the protein CASRDLRSPRNYEQYF.

J is TRBJ1-6 and V is TRBV5-4; 9 bases map to TRBD1. The CDR3 consists of 17 residues. V was pared by 4 bases and J by 9 bases, with 14 bases of the junction left unmatched. From germline, CDR1 is SGHNT and CDR2 YYREEE (reference sequence). This CDR3 reads CASSLAGGTGQSSPLHF. The CDR3, as DNA: TGTGCCAGCAGCCTGGCCGGAGGGACAGGGCAGAGTTCACCCCTCCACTTT. Together with reference TRBV5-4 and TRBJ1-6, the CDR3 gives the full variable domain: ETGVTQSPTHLIKTRGQQVTLRCSSQSGHNTVSWYQQALGQGPQFIFQYYREEENGRGNFPPRFSGLQFPNYSSELNVNALELDDSALYLCASSLAGGTGQSSPLHFGNGTRLTVT.

This clone was counted ten times or more. J is TRBJ2-4 and V is TRBV3-1; TRBD2 agrees at 12 bases. There are 15 residues in the CDR3. J gave up 6 bases and V 0 bases, and 0 bases lay outside the gene matches. Germline V gives CDR1 LGHDT, CDR2 YNNKEL (reference sequence). CDR3 region: CASSQELAGGNIQYF. CDR3 nucleotides: TGTGCCAGCAGCCAAGAACTAGCGGGAGGAAACATTCAGTACTTC.

This clone was seen many times. This rearrangement joins TRBV3-1 to TRBJ2-2; D not resolved. This CDR3 region has 13 residues. From germline, CDR1 is LGHDT and CDR2 YNNKEL (reference sequence). With 5 bases removed from V and 6 bases from J, the gap between germline ends came to 10 bases. CDR3 nucleotide sequence: TGTGCCAGCAGCTGGATATCATCCGGGGAGCTGTTTTTT. Its translation: CASSWISSGELFF.

Only a few counts were recorded for this clone. A much larger clone differs from this one at a single base, so this may be a read error. Other DNA sequences in the same sample also yield this CDR3. The chain has TRBV9 and TRBJ2-1; D perhaps matches TRBD1 (6 bases). This CDR3 contains 15 residues. The germline CDR1 and CDR2 sequences are SGDLS and YYNGEE. In DNA form, the CDR3 reads TGTGCCAGCAGTCCTACAGGGCATGGCTACAATAAGCAGTTCTTC. This codes for CASSPTGHGYNKQFF. The full variable domain, with the rest looked up from reference TRBV9 and TRBJ2-1, is DSGVTQTPKHLITATGQRVTLRCSPRSGDLSVYWYQQSLDQGLQFLIQYYNGEERAKGNILERFSAQQFPDLHSELNLSSLELGDSALYFCASSPTGHGYNKQFFGPGTRLTVL.

This clone was counted only a few times. The rearrangement joins TRBV11-2 to TRBJ2-5, with a tentative D call TRBD2 (5 bases). Germline values: CDR1 SGHAT, CDR2 FQNNGV. V was shortened by 3 bases and J by 14 bases, with 16 bases between the two germline ends. CDR3 length: 12 residues. The DNA for the CDR3 is TGTGCCAGCAGCTTTTTGGGAGCCAGATGTTACTTC. It encodes CASSFLGARCYF.

The chain has TRBV5-1 and TRBJ1-2; no clear D gene. V dropped 0 bases and J dropped 8 bases, with 17 bases sitting between them. Germline V gene data show CDR1 as SGHRS and CDR2 as YFSETQ. The CDR3 extends over 15 amino acids. This CDR3 is CASSLGVFGPTGYTF. In DNA, the CDR3 is TGCGCCAGCAGCTTGGGAGTGTTTGGTCCGACGGGCTACACCTTC.

This chain connects TRBV20-1 to TRBJ2-1, with TRBD2 identical over 8 bases. Trimming at V came to 6 bases and at J to 8 bases, leaving 15 bases not matched to a gene. The germline V gene encodes CDR1 DFQATT and CDR2 SNEGSKA (reference sequence). This CDR3 has 15 residues. The CDR3 here is CSAPGLGFPGDEQFF. The CDR3 nucleotides are TGCAGTGCACCGGGACTAGGATTTCCGGGCGATGAGCAGTTCTTC.

This clone was observed at least ten times. The genes are TRBV20-1 and TRBJ2-1, with D possibly matching TRBD2 (6 bases). The CDR3 is 16 residues long. The germline V gene has CDR1 DFQATT and CDR2 SNEGSKA (reference sequence). V shed 0 bases and J shed 4 bases, with 16 bases lying between them. The CDR3 reads CSARDSGIAVYNEQFF. Here the CDR3 DNA reads TGCAGTGCTAGAGATTCGGGGATAGCGGTATACAATGAGCAGTTCTTC.